The 11 T cell receptor beta chains below were found in one sample sequenced in a study of identical twins. TCRdb called the 5' RACE reads again in MiXCR, with one record for every CDR3 protein. The sample yields roughly 260,000 distinct CDR3 sequences, about 14% seen once. What was sequenced was memory (CD45RO+) T cells sorted from blood. The receptor source for this set is a young woman in good health.

This clonotype was detected only a few times. The chain is built from TRBV7-2 and TRBJ1-2, with 8 bases lining up with TRBD1. The V gene's germline CDR1 is SGHTA and CDR2 FQGNSA. Germline trimming cut 5 bases from V and 4 bases from J; bases unmatched to any gene: 12. This CDR3 has 16 residues. The CDR3 bases are TGTGCCAGCAGCAAATTCCCGGGACAGGCTGGCTATGGCTACACCTTC. Its translation: CASSKFPGQAGYGYTF.

The chain employs TRBV12-3 or TRBV12-4 and TRBJ2-5, with a tentative D call TRBD1 (6 bases). V lost 6 bases to trimming and J lost 4 bases, with 15 bases between them. This CDR3 spans 14 amino acids. CDR3 sequence (DNA): TGTGCCAGCAGGACCGGGACACGTAGAGAGACCCAGTACTTC. Protein sequence: CASRTGTRRETQYF.

This sequence joins TRBV7-2 and TRBJ2-7; 14 bases are shared with TRBD2. The length of the CDR3 is 16 residues. After removal of 5 bases from V and 3 bases from J, the junction contained 6 bases not matched to a gene. The germline V gene encodes CDR1 SGHTA and CDR2 FQGNSA. The CDR3 protein is CASSRTSGRNVYEQYF. The DNA for the CDR3 is TGTGCCAGCAGCCGGACTAGCGGGAGGAATGTCTACGAGCAGTACTTC. Full variable domain (outside the CDR3, taken from reference TRBV7-2 and TRBJ2-7): GAGVSQSPSNKVTEKGKDVELRCDPISGHTALYWYRQSLGQGLEFLIYFQGNSAPDKSGLPSDRFSAERTGGSVSTLTIQRTQQEDSAVYLCASSRTSGRNVYEQYFGPGTRLTVT.

This clonotype was counted only a few times. The V and J genes are TRBV20-1 and TRBJ2-7; the match to TRBD2 covers 12 bases. The CDR3 contains 15 residues. Germline V gene sequence: CDR1 DFQATT, CDR2 SNEGSKA (reference sequence). V dropped 8 bases and J dropped 4; count of bases not matched to a gene: 12. The CDR3 here is CSTSSGTSGSYEQYF. The CDR3 DNA reads TGCAGTACCTCATCCGGGACTAGCGGGTCTTACGAGCAGTACTTC.

This clonotype was recorded a few times. This chain's CDR3 is CASSLDRARWGTQYF. The CDR3 DNA is TGTGCCAGCAGCTTAGATCGGGCCCGCTGGGGGACCCAGTACTTC. The chain employs TRBV11-2 and TRBJ2-5; D unresolved. Per germline, CDR1 SGHAT and CDR2 FQNNGV. The V end was cut by 0 bases, the J end by 7 bases, with 15 bases between. The CDR3 extends over 15 amino acids. The full variable domain, its missing parts supplied by reference TRBV11-2 and TRBJ2-5, is EAGVAQSPRYKIIEKRQSVAFWCNPISGHATLYWYQQILGQGPKLLIQFQNNGVVDDSQLPKDRFSAERLKGVDSTLKIQPAKLEDSAVYLCASSLDRARWGTQYFGPGTRLLVL.

This chain links TRBV18 with TRBJ2-7; D is undetermined. Germline V gene sequence: CDR1 KGHSH, CDR2 LQKENI. Trimming took off 3 bases at V and 5 bases at J, with 11 bases between the two ends. The CDR3 sequence is 13 residues long. CDR3 in DNA: TGTGCCAGCTCACCGGGAAAAGGTCACGAGCAGTACTTC. It is translated as CASSPGKGHEQYF.

This clonotype appeared a few times. The chain employs TRBV19 and TRBJ2-7; 7 bases fit TRBD1. CDR1 and CDR2 (germline): LNHDA, SQIVND (reference sequence). The CDR3 has 13 residues. The V segment lost 3 bases and the J segment 5 bases; nucleotides outside the gene matches: 4. The CDR3 nucleotides are TGTGCCAGTAGTATCTTAGGGGGCGACGAGCAGTACTTC. Protein sequence: CASSILGGDEQYF.

The gene calls are TRBV5-1 and TRBJ1-6; the match to TRBD1 covers 7 bases. The V segment lost 4 bases and the J segment 7 bases; nucleotides outside the gene matches: 8. The CDR3 is 15 amino acids. Germline assignment: CDR1 SGHRS and CDR2 YFSETQ. CDR3 sequence: CASSEGHRGNSPLHF. Written as DNA, the CDR3 is TGCGCCAGCAGCGAAGGACACAGGGGCAATTCACCCCTCCACTTT.

This clonotype was seen a few times. The V and J genes are TRBV20-1 and TRBJ1-2, with 9 positions matching TRBD1. Unmatched junction bases numbered 4, after V lost 6 bases and J lost 5 bases. The CDR3 loop spans 12 amino acids. CDR1 DFQATT and CDR2 SNEGSKA come from the germline V gene (reference sequence). The CDR3 loop is CSAGGQGYGYTF. Written as DNA, the CDR3 is TGCAGTGCGGGGGGACAGGGATATGGCTACACCTTC.

This clonotype occurred many times. V gene TRBV7-2 combines with J gene TRBJ2-7, with a possible D match to TRBD2 (5 bases). The germline CDR1 and CDR2 sequences are SGHTA and FQGNSA. The length of the CDR3 is 15 residues. Trimming pared 4 bases from V and 3 bases from J, leaving 16 bases between. In nucleotides, the CDR3 is TGTGCCAGCAGCTCGCAACTAGTCACAAGCTACGAGCAGTACTTC. Amino acids: CASSSQLVTSYEQYF.

This clonotype was counted only a few times. The chain combines TRBV18 with TRBJ2-1, with D possibly being TRBD1 (5 bases). The V and J ends lost 6 bases and 3 bases respectively, with 15 bases between them. The V gene's germline CDR1 is KGHSH and CDR2 LQKENI. This CDR3 region has 15 residues. CDR3 nucleotide sequence: TGTGCCAGCTCTGTGGGGCGGCTCCACTACAATGAGCAGTTCTTC. It specifies CASSVGRLHYNEQFF.